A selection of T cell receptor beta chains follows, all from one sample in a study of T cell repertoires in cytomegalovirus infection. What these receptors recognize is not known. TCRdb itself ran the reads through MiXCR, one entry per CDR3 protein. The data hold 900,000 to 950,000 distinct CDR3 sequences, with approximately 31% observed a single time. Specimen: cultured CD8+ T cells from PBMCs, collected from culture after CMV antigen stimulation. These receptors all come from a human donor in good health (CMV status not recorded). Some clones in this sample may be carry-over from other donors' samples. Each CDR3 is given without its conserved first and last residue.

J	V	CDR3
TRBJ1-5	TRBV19	ATEDRGGNQPQH
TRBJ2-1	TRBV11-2	ASSLETGLYNEQF
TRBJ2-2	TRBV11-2	TSSQPGQNTGELF
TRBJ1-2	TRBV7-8	ASSAQGASYGYT
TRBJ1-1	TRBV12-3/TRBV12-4	ASSSSGIAEAF
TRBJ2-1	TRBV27	ASSLTPGPLNEQF
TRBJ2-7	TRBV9	ASSVGNPYEQY
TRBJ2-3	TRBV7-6	ASSAPGTSGTDTQY
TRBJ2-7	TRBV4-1	TSSHRESYEQY
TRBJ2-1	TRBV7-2	ASSINRGPRNEQF
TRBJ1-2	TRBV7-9	ASSSESTVFGYT
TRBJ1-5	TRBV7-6	ASSFFLAQGDQPQH
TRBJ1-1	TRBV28	ATERGAATDTEAF
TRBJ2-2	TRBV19	ASLAGGFGELF
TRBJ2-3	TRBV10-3	AINDRDPNTDTQY
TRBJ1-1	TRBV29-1	SVGDRFNEAF
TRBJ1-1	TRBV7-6	ASSLVPAREAF
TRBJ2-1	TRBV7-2	ASSTPGTDSYNEQF
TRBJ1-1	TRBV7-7	ASSLGLTTEAF
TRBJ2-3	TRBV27	ASRQGWGALADTQY
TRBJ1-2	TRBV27	ASRNSPVDGYT
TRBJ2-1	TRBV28	ASIGTGYFNEQF
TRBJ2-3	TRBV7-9	ASSQTGTVTDTQY
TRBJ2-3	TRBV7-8	ASSLDYRASTDTQY
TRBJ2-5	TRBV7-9	ASSSGSPKTQY
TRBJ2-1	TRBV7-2	ASSLMTTYYLWNEQF
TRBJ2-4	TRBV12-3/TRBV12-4	ASRRADAAKNIQY
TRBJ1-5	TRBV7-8	ASSELRGNQPQH
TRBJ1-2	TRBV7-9	ASSLGQSPIYGYT
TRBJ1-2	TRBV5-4	ASSQGQRGESYGYT
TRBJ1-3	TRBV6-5	ASSYAWERTSGNTIY
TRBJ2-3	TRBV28	ASSLTGLAGGGFTDTQY
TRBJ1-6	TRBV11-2	ASSSQALGSYNSPLH
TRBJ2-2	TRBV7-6	ASSLSLYTGELF
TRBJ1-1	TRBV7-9	ASSLGDRTEAF
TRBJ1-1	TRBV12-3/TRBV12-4	ASTPVGGDTEAF
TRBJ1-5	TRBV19	ASSIGFDNQPQH
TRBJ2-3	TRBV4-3	ASSPGGTLTDTQY
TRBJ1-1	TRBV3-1	ASSQVQENTEAF
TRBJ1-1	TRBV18	ASSPPTNTEAF
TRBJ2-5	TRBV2	ASSEGQETQY
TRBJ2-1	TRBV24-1	ATSDGQDSYNEQF
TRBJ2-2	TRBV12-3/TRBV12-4	ASSLGPNSHTGELF
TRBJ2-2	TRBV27	ASSEPGGTGELF
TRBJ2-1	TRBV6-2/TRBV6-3	ASSYSTSGASAYNEQF
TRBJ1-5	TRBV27	ASSFRGQPGWGNQPQH